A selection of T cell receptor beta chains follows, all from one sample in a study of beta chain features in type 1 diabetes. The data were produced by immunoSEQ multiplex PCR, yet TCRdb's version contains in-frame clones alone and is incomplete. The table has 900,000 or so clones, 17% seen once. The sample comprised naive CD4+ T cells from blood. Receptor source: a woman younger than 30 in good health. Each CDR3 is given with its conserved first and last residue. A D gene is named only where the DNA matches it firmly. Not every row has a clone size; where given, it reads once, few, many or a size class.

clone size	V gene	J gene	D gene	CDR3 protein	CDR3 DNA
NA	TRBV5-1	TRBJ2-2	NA	CASSFAGPETGELFF	TGCGCCAGCAGCTTCGCGGGGCCGGAGACCGGGGAGCTGTTTTTT
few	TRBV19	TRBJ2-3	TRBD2	CASSGLAGEFTQYF	TGTGCCAGTAGTGGACTAGCGGGAGAGTTTACGCAGTATTTT
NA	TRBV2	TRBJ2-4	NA	CASSGGTDPKNIQYF	TGTGCCAGCAGTGGTGGAACAGACCCCAAAAACATTCAGTACTTC
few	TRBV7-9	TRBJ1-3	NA	CASSPQGFGNTIYF	TGTGCCAGCAGTCCCCAGGGATTCGGAAACACCATATATTTT
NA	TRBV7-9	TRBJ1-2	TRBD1	CASSARDRGLGYGYTF	TGTGCCAGCAGCGCCCGGGACAGGGGGCTTGGCTATGGCTACACCTTC
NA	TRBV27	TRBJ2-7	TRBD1	CASSLGQGPGYEQYF	TGTGCCAGCAGTTTAGGACAGGGCCCCGGGTACGAGCAGTACTTC
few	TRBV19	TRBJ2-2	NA	CASSIGRFTGELFF	TGTGCCAGTAGTATAGGAAGGTTCACCGGGGAGCTGTTTTTT
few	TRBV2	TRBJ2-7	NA	CASSYEWGLNYEQYF	TGTGCCAGCAGCTATGAATGGGGACTGAACTACGAGCAGTACTTC
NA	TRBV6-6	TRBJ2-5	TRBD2	CASSYSGGRAGETQYF	TGTGCCAGCAGTTACTCGGGCGGGAGGGCAGGAGAGACCCAGTACTTC
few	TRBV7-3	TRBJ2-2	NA	CASSSPRGSGTGELFF	TGTGCCAGCAGCTCCCCCAGGGGATCGGGCACCGGGGAGCTGTTTTTT
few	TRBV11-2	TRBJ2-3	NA	CASSVRVTDTQYF	TGTGCCAGCAGCGTTAGGGTCACAGATACGCAGTATTTT